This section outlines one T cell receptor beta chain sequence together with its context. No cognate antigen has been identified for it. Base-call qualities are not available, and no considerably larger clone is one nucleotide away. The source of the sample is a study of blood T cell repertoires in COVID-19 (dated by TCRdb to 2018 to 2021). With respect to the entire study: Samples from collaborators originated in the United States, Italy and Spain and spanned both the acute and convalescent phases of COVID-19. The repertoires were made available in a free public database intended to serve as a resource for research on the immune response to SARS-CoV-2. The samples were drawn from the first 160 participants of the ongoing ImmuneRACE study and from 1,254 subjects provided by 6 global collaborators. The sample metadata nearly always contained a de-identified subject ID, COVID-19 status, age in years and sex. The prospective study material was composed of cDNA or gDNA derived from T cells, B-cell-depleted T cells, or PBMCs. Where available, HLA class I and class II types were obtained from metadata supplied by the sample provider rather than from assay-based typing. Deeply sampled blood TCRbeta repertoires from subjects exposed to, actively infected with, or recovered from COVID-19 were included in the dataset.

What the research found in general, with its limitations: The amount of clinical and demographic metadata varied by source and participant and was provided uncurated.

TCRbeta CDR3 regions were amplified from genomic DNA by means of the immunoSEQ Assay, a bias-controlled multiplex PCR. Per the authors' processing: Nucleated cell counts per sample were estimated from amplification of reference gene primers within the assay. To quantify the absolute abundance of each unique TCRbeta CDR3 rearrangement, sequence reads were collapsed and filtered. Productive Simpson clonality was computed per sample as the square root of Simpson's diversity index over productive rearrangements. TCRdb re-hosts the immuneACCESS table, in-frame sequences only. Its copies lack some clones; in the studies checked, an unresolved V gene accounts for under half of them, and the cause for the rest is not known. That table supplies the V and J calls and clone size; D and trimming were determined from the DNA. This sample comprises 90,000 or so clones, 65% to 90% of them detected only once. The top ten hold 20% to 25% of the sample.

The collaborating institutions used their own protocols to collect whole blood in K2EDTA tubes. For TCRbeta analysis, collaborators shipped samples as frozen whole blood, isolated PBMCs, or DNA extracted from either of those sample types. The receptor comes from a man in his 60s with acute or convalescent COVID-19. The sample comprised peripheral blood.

The sequenced DNA: TGTGCCAGCAGTGAAGCTCAGGGGGCAAGGGAGCAGTACTTC. This gives the protein CASSEAQGAREQYF. The chain was built from TRBV2 and TRBJ2-7, with 8 bases matching TRBD1. Compared with germline, V lacks 0 bases and J lacks 7 bases; bases without a gene match: 5. Taken from cysteine to phenylalanine, the CDR3 has 14 residues. Only the CDR3 portion is preserved as DNA: 42 bases, with reading frame beginning at the first base. CDR1 and CDR2 (SNHLY, FYNNEI) derive from the germline V gene.